A selection of T cell receptor beta chains follows, all from one sample in a study of T-cell memory formation after mild COVID-19. TCRdb re-called the 5' RACE reads with MiXCR, one entry per CDR3 protein. The table records about 390,000 distinct CDR3 sequences, 16% of them present only once. The sequenced sample consisted of PBMCs or a T cell subset sorted from them (not recorded which). The receptors shown here come from a man aged 18 to 29 who had mild COVID-19 (a few samples of this study predate the infection). Cell type and time point are not known. Both conserved end residues are part of each CDR3. A D gene is named only where the DNA matches it firmly. The size of a clone is reported for some rows only, either as once, few or many, or as a class for expanded clones.

v_gene: TRBV7-3; j_gene: TRBJ2-1; d_gene: .; abundance: once; CDR3aa: CASSSLGGFGNEQFF; CDR3nt: TGTGCCAGCAGTTCCCTAGGGGGTTTTGGCAATGAGCAGTTCTTC
v_gene: TRBV12-3/TRBV12-4; j_gene: TRBJ2-7; d_gene: TRBD1; abundance: .; CDR3aa: CASSGTETSYEQYF; CDR3nt: TGTGCCAGCAGCGGGACAGAAACCTCCTACGAGCAGTACTTC
v_gene: TRBV19; j_gene: TRBJ1-2; d_gene: .; abundance: .; CDR3aa: CASNNRDGLYGYTF; CDR3nt: TGTGCCAGTAATAACCGGGACGGCCTCTATGGCTACACCTTC
v_gene: TRBV2; j_gene: TRBJ1-4; d_gene: TRBD1; abundance: few; CDR3aa: CASSEARDRGEKLFF; CDR3nt: TGTGCCAGCAGTGAAGCTCGGGACAGGGGCGAAAAACTGTTTTTT
v_gene: TRBV6-1; j_gene: TRBJ1-6; d_gene: .; abundance: .; CDR3aa: CASSDMAGTGNSPLHF; CDR3nt: TGTGCCAGCAGTGATATGGCCGGGACGGGCAATTCACCCCTCCACTTT
v_gene: TRBV29-1; j_gene: TRBJ2-7; d_gene: .; abundance: few; CDR3aa: CSVLPGTAYEQYF; CDR3nt: TGCAGCGTCCTCCCCGGGACGGCTTACGAGCAGTACTTC
v_gene: TRBV21-1; j_gene: TRBJ2-1; d_gene: .; abundance: many; CDR3aa: CASSKGELDNEQFF; CDR3nt: TGTGCCAGCAGCAAGGGGGAGTTGGACAATGAGCAGTTCTTC
v_gene: TRBV4-2; j_gene: TRBJ1-6; d_gene: .; abundance: many; CDR3aa: CASSQDSGSPPLHF; CDR3nt: TGTGCCAGCAGCCAAGATTCCGGGTCTCCACCCCTCCACTTT
v_gene: TRBV15; j_gene: TRBJ1-2; d_gene: TRBD1; abundance: .; CDR3aa: CATSRGGDGTGGTYGYTF; CDR3nt: TGTGCCACCAGCAGAGGGGGAGATGGGACAGGGGGAACCTATGGCTACACCTTC
v_gene: TRBV29-1; j_gene: TRBJ2-3; d_gene: .; abundance: .; CDR3aa: CSARRLSTDTQYF; CDR3nt: TGCAGCGCCCGGCGCCTCAGCACAGATACGCAGTATTTT
v_gene: TRBV5-4; j_gene: TRBJ2-1; d_gene: .; abundance: .; CDR3aa: CASSLGSVSYNEQFF; CDR3nt: TGTGCCAGCAGCCTTGGTAGCGTCTCCTACAATGAGCAGTTCTTC
v_gene: TRBV7-2; j_gene: TRBJ2-1; d_gene: .; abundance: few; CDR3aa: CASSKDLFGPSYNEQFF; CDR3nt: TGTGCCAGCAGCAAGGACCTTTTTGGACCGTCCTACAATGAGCAGTTCTTC
v_gene: TRBV29-1; j_gene: TRBJ2-3; d_gene: .; abundance: .; CDR3aa: CSVVSLTATTDTQYF; CDR3nt: TGCAGCGTTGTTTCCTTGACGGCCACCACAGATACGCAGTATTTT
v_gene: TRBV18; j_gene: TRBJ2-2; d_gene: .; abundance: many; CDR3aa: CASSPIRGQNTGELFF; CDR3nt: TGTGCCAGCTCACCAATCAGGGGTCAAAACACCGGGGAGCTGTTTTTT
v_gene: TRBV7-2; j_gene: TRBJ1-5; d_gene: .; abundance: few; CDR3aa: CASSSLGHQPQHF; CDR3nt: TGTGCCAGCAGCTCGCTAGGGCATCAGCCCCAGCATTTT
v_gene: TRBV11-2; j_gene: TRBJ1-2; d_gene: .; abundance: few; CDR3aa: CASSSARDGRNGYTF; CDR3nt: TGTGCCAGCAGCTCCGCCAGGGACGGCAGGAATGGCTACACCTTC
v_gene: TRBV27; j_gene: TRBJ1-4; d_gene: TRBD1; abundance: many; CDR3aa: CASSLQRQGEKLFF; CDR3nt: TGTGCCAGCAGTCTCCAGAGACAGGGGGAAAAACTGTTTTTT
v_gene: TRBV5-1; j_gene: TRBJ1-2; d_gene: .; abundance: few; CDR3aa: CASLGQDNYGYTF; CDR3nt: TGCGCCAGCCTGGGTCAGGACAATTATGGCTACACCTTC
v_gene: TRBV7-2; j_gene: TRBJ1-1; d_gene: .; abundance: few; CDR3aa: CASSSREGTEAFF; CDR3nt: TGTGCCAGCAGCTCCAGGGAAGGCACTGAAGCTTTCTTT
v_gene: TRBV6-6; j_gene: TRBJ2-1; d_gene: TRBD2; abundance: .; CDR3aa: CASRSQRGSSYNEQFF; CDR3nt: TGTGCCAGCAGAAGTCAGCGGGGGAGCTCCTACAATGAGCAGTTCTTC
v_gene: TRBV12-3/TRBV12-4; j_gene: TRBJ2-6; d_gene: .; abundance: many; CDR3aa: CASSPSTGSGANVLTF; CDR3nt: TGTGCCAGCAGCCCCTCCACAGGGTCCGGGGCCAACGTCCTGACTTTC
v_gene: TRBV11-2; j_gene: TRBJ2-1; d_gene: .; abundance: many; CDR3aa: CASSPRGYNEQFF; CDR3nt: TGTGCCAGCAGCCCCCGTGGGTACAATGAGCAGTTCTTC
v_gene: TRBV20-1; j_gene: TRBJ2-7; d_gene: TRBD2; abundance: .; CDR3aa: CSASGTSGVYEQYF; CDR3nt: TGCAGTGCTAGTGGGACTAGCGGGGTCTACGAGCAGTACTTC
v_gene: TRBV9; j_gene: TRBJ1-3; d_gene: .; abundance: .; CDR3aa: CASSVEGGWGLGNTIYF; CDR3nt: TGTGCCAGCAGCGTAGAGGGTGGTTGGGGCCTTGGAAACACCATATATTTT
v_gene: TRBV28; j_gene: TRBJ1-2; d_gene: .; abundance: few; CDR3aa: CASSTSGYNGYTF; CDR3nt: TGTGCCAGCAGTACTTCCGGCTATAATGGCTACACCTTC
v_gene: TRBV10-3; j_gene: TRBJ2-1; d_gene: TRBD2; abundance: few; CDR3aa: CATSGGGNEQFF; CDR3nt: TGTGCCACTAGCGGGGGAGGCAATGAGCAGTTCTTC
v_gene: TRBV4-1; j_gene: TRBJ1-2; d_gene: .; abundance: .; CDR3aa: CASSPSGQANYGYTF; CDR3nt: TGCGCCAGCAGCCCATCGGGCCAAGCTAACTATGGCTACACCTTC
v_gene: TRBV6-5; j_gene: TRBJ1-2; d_gene: TRBD1; abundance: .; CDR3aa: CASSYSIGLGTGGHYGYTF; CDR3nt: TGTGCCAGCAGTTACTCGATCGGGTTGGGGACAGGGGGGCACTATGGCTACACCTTC
v_gene: TRBV29-1; j_gene: TRBJ2-3; d_gene: .; abundance: many; CDR3aa: CSFEFGSTDTQYF; CDR3nt: TGCAGCTTTGAATTTGGGTCTACAGATACGCAGTATTTT
v_gene: TRBV4-1; j_gene: TRBJ1-2; d_gene: .; abundance: few; CDR3aa: CASSQEAGAYGYTF; CDR3nt: TGCGCCAGCAGCCAAGAGGCAGGAGCCTATGGCTACACCTTC
v_gene: TRBV20-1; j_gene: TRBJ2-7; d_gene: .; abundance: few; CDR3aa: CSARGGKEEQYF; CDR3nt: TGCAGTGCTAGAGGGGGGAAGGAAGAGCAGTACTTC
v_gene: TRBV11-2; j_gene: TRBJ2-1; d_gene: .; abundance: .; CDR3aa: CASSPPGRGGTYNEQFF; CDR3nt: TGTGCCAGCAGCCCCCCAGGCAGAGGGGGGACCTACAATGAGCAGTTCTTC
v_gene: TRBV25-1; j_gene: TRBJ1-2; d_gene: .; abundance: few; CDR3aa: CASSAPREDYGYTF; CDR3nt: TGTGCCAGCAGTGCCCCCAGGGAGGACTATGGCTACACCTTC
v_gene: TRBV10-3; j_gene: TRBJ2-7; d_gene: .; abundance: few; CDR3aa: CAISESGEQYF; CDR3nt: TGTGCCATCAGTGAGTCGGGCGAGCAGTACTTC
v_gene: TRBV19; j_gene: TRBJ2-1; d_gene: .; abundance: few; CDR3aa: CASSRVEWANEQFF; CDR3nt: TGTGCCAGTAGTAGAGTAGAGTGGGCCAATGAGCAGTTCTTC
v_gene: TRBV4-1; j_gene: TRBJ2-5; d_gene: .; abundance: few; CDR3aa: CASSTRSMETQYF; CDR3nt: TGCGCCAGCAGCACGAGGTCGATGGAGACCCAGTACTTC
v_gene: TRBV4-2; j_gene: TRBJ1-1; d_gene: .; abundance: .; CDR3aa: CASSQVGMENTEAFF; CDR3nt: TGTGCCAGCAGCCAAGTTGGGATGGAGAACACTGAAGCTTTCTTT
v_gene: TRBV5-1; j_gene: TRBJ1-1; d_gene: .; abundance: .; CDR3aa: CASSLSAGVNTEAFF; CDR3nt: TGCGCCAGCAGCTTGAGCGCAGGGGTAAACACTGAAGCTTTCTTT
v_gene: TRBV20-1; j_gene: TRBJ1-1; d_gene: .; abundance: few; CDR3aa: CRGEDNTEAFF; CDR3nt: TGCAGGGGGGAGGATAACACTGAAGCTTTCTTT
v_gene: TRBV13; j_gene: TRBJ2-4; d_gene: .; abundance: few; CDR3aa: CASSLPGDNIQYF; CDR3nt: TGTGCCAGCAGCCTACCCGGTGATAACATTCAGTACTTC
v_gene: TRBV4-1; j_gene: TRBJ2-2; d_gene: .; abundance: few; CDR3aa: CASSQEPPGSGELFF; CDR3nt: TGCGCCAGCAGCCAAGAACCCCCCGGGTCCGGGGAGCTGTTTTTT
v_gene: TRBV7-9; j_gene: TRBJ1-1; d_gene: TRBD1; abundance: .; CDR3aa: CASSLPGQGREAFF; CDR3nt: TGTGCCAGCAGCTTACCGGGACAGGGTCGCGAAGCTTTCTTT
v_gene: TRBV7-9; j_gene: TRBJ2-7; d_gene: .; abundance: few; CDR3aa: CASTQSGSGYEQYF; CDR3nt: TGTGCCAGCACCCAGTCGGGTAGCGGTTACGAGCAGTACTTC
v_gene: TRBV11-2; j_gene: TRBJ1-5; d_gene: .; abundance: many; CDR3aa: CASSYRDQPQHF; CDR3nt: TGTGCCAGCAGCTACCGGGATCAGCCCCAGCATTTT
v_gene: TRBV14; j_gene: TRBJ2-3; d_gene: TRBD2; abundance: .; CDR3aa: CASSQLSGGLTDTQYF; CDR3nt: TGTGCCAGCAGCCAACTTAGCGGGGGCCTCACAGATACGCAGTATTTT
v_gene: TRBV5-1; j_gene: TRBJ2-1; d_gene: .; abundance: many; CDR3aa: CASSLSDEQFF; CDR3nt: TGCGCCAGCAGCTTGTCGGATGAGCAGTTCTTC
v_gene: TRBV5-1; j_gene: TRBJ2-1; d_gene: .; abundance: few; CDR3aa: CASSADGRSNEQFF; CDR3nt: TGCGCCAGCAGCGCAGACGGACGGAGCAATGAGCAGTTCTTC
v_gene: TRBV29-1; j_gene: TRBJ1-3; d_gene: .; abundance: few; CDR3aa: CSVETTFGTGHSSSGNTIYF; CDR3nt: TGCAGCGTTGAAACAACGTTTGGAACGGGACATTCAAGCTCTGGAAACACCATATATTTT
v_gene: TRBV12-3/TRBV12-4; j_gene: TRBJ2-1; d_gene: TRBD2; abundance: few; CDR3aa: CASSFPQPLAGVNNEQFF; CDR3nt: TGTGCCAGCAGTTTCCCCCAGCCTTTAGCGGGGGTAAACAATGAGCAGTTCTTC
v_gene: TRBV6-2/TRBV6-3; j_gene: TRBJ2-4; d_gene: TRBD1; abundance: .; CDR3aa: CASSPAEGAAKNIQYF; CDR3nt: TGTGCCAGCAGCCCTGCAGAGGGGGCAGCCAAAAACATTCAGTACTTC
v_gene: TRBV5-1; j_gene: TRBJ2-2; d_gene: .; abundance: few; CDR3aa: CASSRGTLYTGELFF; CDR3nt: TGCGCCAGCAGCCGGGGGACTCTCTACACCGGGGAGCTGTTTTTT
v_gene: TRBV6-2/TRBV6-3; j_gene: TRBJ1-1; d_gene: .; abundance: .; CDR3aa: CASSYSTVWEAFF; CDR3nt: TGTGCCAGCAGTTACTCGACGGTCTGGGAAGCTTTCTTT
v_gene: TRBV7-3; j_gene: TRBJ1-1; d_gene: .; abundance: many; CDR3aa: CASSPGWGTEAFF; CDR3nt: TGTGCCAGCAGTCCAGGGTGGGGCACTGAAGCTTTCTTT
v_gene: TRBV7-2; j_gene: TRBJ2-1; d_gene: TRBD2; abundance: many; CDR3aa: CASSSRTSGGNEQFF; CDR3nt: TGTGCCAGCAGCTCTCGGACTAGCGGGGGGAATGAGCAGTTCTTC
v_gene: TRBV27; j_gene: TRBJ1-6; d_gene: TRBD1; abundance: .; CDR3aa: CASSLSATGGNSPLHF; CDR3nt: TGTGCCAGCAGTTTATCGGCGACAGGGGGCAATTCACCCCTCCACTTT
v_gene: TRBV6-2/TRBV6-3; j_gene: TRBJ2-1; d_gene: .; abundance: few; CDR3aa: CASSYPFRIDRMEGNEQFF; CDR3nt: TGTGCCAGCAGTTACCCTTTTAGAATAGACAGGATGGAGGGCAATGAGCAGTTCTTC
v_gene: TRBV18; j_gene: TRBJ2-7; d_gene: .; abundance: .; CDR3aa: CASSPETGPYEQYF; CDR3nt: TGTGCCAGCTCACCAGAGACGGGCCCCTACGAGCAGTACTTC